The present TCR beta chain was sequenced within a study of blood T cell repertoires in COVID-19 (dated by TCRdb to between 2020 and 2021). Concerning the study at large: Samples covering the acute and convalescent phases of COVID-19 were provided by collaborators in the United States, Italy and Spain. Subjects who had been exposed to COVID-19, were actively infected with it, or had recovered from it provided the deeply sampled blood TCRbeta repertoires that made up the dataset. The prospective study material was composed of cDNA or gDNA derived from T cells, B-cell-depleted T cells, or PBMCs. The repertoires were released in a freely available public database intended as a resource for research on the immune response to SARS-CoV-2. Samples were obtained from the ongoing ImmuneRACE study (first 160 participants) and from 1,200 or so subjects provided by 6 global collaborators. Where available, HLA class I and class II types were taken from metadata supplied by the sample provider and were not determined by assay-based typing. The sample metadata nearly always contained a de-identified subject ID, COVID-19 status, age in years and sex. What the research found in general, with its limitations: How much clinical and demographic metadata was included differed by source and by participant, and the metadata was provided uncurated.

V is cut back by 5 bases and J by 5 bases, with 5 bases in the junction unmatched. Looking up the germline V gene (reference sequence) yields CDR1 MNHEY and CDR2 SMNVEV. Including the terminal cysteine and phenylalanine, the CDR3 comprises 16 residues. This entry keeps only the CDR3 DNA: 48 bases, framed from base 1. TCRbeta CDR3 regions were amplified from genomic DNA using the immunoSEQ Assay, a bias-controlled multiplex PCR. The study's own analysis went as follows. The number of nucleated cells in each sample was estimated by amplification of reference gene primers within the assay. Sequence reads were collapsed and filtered to measure the absolute abundance of every unique TCRbeta CDR3 rearrangement. For each sample, productive Simpson clonality was calculated as the square root of Simpson's diversity index across productive rearrangements. Drawn from immuneACCESS, this table holds only the in-frame rearrangements with V and J called that TCRdb kept. Clones are partly lost; checked studies trace under half to an unresolved V gene and leave the rest unexplained. V, J and clone size derive from that table, while D and trimming were established from the DNA sequence. The sample table lists over 120,000 clones, roughly 88% of them with a count of one. The ten largest clonotypes hold about a tenth of the sample.

Comments on this clone: The antigen it recognizes is unknown. Base qualities were left out, and no much larger clone turns up one base away.

Collaborating institutions collected whole blood in K2EDTA tubes following their own protocols. For TCRbeta analysis, collaborator samples were shipped as frozen whole blood, as isolated PBMCs, or as DNA extracted from either sample type. Here the chain combines TRBV27 and TRBJ2-1, and 14 bases in between align with TRBD2. This clonotype was obtained from a man aged 60 to 69 with active or convalescent COVID-19. Sequencing was performed on peripheral blood. The CDR3 protein sequence reads: CASSPGTSGGNNEQFF. The DNA is TGTGCCAGCAGTCCTGGGACTAGCGGGGGTAACAATGAGCAGTTCTTC.